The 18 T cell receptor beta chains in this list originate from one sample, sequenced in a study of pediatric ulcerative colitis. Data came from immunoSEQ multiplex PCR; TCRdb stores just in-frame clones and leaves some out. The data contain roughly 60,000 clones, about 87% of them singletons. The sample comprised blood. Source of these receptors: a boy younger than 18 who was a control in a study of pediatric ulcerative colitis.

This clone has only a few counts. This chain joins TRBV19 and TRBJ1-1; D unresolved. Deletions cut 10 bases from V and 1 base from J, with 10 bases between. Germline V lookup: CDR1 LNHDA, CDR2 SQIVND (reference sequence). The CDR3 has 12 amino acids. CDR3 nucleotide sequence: TGTGCCACCCGGATGGGGAACACTGAAGCTTTCTTT. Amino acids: CATRMGNTEAFF.

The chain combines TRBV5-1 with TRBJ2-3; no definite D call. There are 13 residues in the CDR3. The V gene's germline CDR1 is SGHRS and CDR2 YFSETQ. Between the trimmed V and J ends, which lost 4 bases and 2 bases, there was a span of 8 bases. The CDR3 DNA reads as TGCGCCAGCAGCAAGAGGCACACAGATACGCAGTATTTT. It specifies CASSKRHTDTQYF.

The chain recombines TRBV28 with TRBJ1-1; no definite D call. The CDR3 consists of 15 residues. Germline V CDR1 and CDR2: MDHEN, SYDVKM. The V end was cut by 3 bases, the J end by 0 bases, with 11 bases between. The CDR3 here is CASSFLLGLNTEAFF. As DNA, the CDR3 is TGTGCCAGCAGTTTTCTCCTGGGTTTGAACACTGAAGCTTTCTTT.

In nucleotides, the CDR3 is TGTGCAAGTCGCTTAGAACCCTCTAGACCTTCTGACAGGGGCTGGGACTACGAGCAGTACTTC. It codes for CASRLEPSRPSDRGWDYEQYF. The chain recombines TRBV12-2 with TRBJ2-7; TRBD1 was called by the table and not checked on the DNA. TRBV12-2 is tagged as a pseudogene. The CDR3 runs to 21 residues.

The CDR3 protein is CASSFTQGPQPQHF. The CDR3 nucleotides read TGTGCCAGCAGTTTCACACAGGGCCCTCAGCCCCAGCATTTT. The rearrangement joins TRBV28 to TRBJ1-5; D possibly corresponds to TRBD1 (6 bases). The CDR3 runs 14 residues. V lost 3 bases and J lost 6, with 12 bases in between. Germline values: CDR1 MDHEN, CDR2 SYDVKM.

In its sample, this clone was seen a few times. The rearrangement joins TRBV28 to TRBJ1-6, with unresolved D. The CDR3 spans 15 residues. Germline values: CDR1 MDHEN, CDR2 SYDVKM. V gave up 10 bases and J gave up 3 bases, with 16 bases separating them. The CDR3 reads CATVSGPDYNSPLHF. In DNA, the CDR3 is TGTGCCACGGTTTCCGGGCCCGACTATAATTCACCCCTCCACTTT.

The CDR3 DNA reads TGTGCCAGCAGTGAATCGTTCGGACAAGCGGCTGGTAATTCACCCCTCCACTTT. Translation gives CASSESFGQAAGNSPLHF. This sequence joins TRBV25-1 and TRBJ1-6; tentative D call: TRBD1 (5 bases). CDR1 and CDR2 (germline): MGHDK, SYGVNS. V was trimmed by 1 base and J by 6 bases, leaving 19 bases between them. This CDR3 is 18 amino acids long.

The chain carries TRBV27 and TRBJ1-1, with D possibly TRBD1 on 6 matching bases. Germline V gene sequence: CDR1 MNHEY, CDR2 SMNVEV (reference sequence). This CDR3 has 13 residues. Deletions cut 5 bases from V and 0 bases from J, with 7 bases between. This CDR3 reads CASSGQLNTEAFF. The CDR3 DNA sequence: TGTGCCAGCAGTGGACAGCTGAACACTGAAGCTTTCTTT.

In nucleotides, the CDR3 is TGCGCCAGCAGCTTGGGGCTAGCGGGGGGCGAGCAGTTCTTC. This translates into CASSLGLAGGEQFF. The chain employs TRBV5-1 and TRBJ2-1, with 11 bases matching TRBD2. The CDR3 consists of 14 residues. Germline loops: CDR1 SGHRS, CDR2 YFSETQ. J gave up 10 bases and V 0 bases, and 3 bases lay outside the gene matches.

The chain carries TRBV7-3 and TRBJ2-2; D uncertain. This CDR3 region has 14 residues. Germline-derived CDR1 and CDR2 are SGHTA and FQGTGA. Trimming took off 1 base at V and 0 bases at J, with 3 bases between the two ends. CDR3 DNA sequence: TGTGCCAGCAGCTTAATGCCGAACACCGGGGAGCTGTTTTTT. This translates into CASSLMPNTGELFF.

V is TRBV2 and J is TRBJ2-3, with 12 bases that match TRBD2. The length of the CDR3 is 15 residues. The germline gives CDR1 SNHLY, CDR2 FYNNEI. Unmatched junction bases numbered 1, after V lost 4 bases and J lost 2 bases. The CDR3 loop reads CASSGTSGATDTQYF. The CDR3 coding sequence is TGTGCCAGCAGTGGGACTAGCGGGGCCACAGATACGCAGTATTTT.

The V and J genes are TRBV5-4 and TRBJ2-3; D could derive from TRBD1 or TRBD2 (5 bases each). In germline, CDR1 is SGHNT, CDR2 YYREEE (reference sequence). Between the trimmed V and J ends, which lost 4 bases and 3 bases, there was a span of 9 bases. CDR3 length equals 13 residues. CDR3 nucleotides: TGTGCCAGCAGCCGGTGGGGGACAGATACGCAGTATTTT. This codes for CASSRWGTDTQYF.

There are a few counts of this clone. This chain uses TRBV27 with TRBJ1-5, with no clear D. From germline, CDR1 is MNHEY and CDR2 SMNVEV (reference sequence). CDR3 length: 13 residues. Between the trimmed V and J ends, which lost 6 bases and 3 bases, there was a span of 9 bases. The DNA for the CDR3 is TGTGCCAGCAGCAGGAACCACAATCAGCCCCAGCATTTT. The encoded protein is CASSRNHNQPQHF.

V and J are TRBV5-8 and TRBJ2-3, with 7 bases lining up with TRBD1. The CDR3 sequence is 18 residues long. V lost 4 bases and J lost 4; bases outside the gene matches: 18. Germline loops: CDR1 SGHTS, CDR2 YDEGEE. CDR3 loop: CASSGGQPNTLDADTQYF. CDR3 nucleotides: TGTGCCAGCAGCGGGGGACAGCCTAATACCCTCGACGCAGATACGCAGTATTTT.

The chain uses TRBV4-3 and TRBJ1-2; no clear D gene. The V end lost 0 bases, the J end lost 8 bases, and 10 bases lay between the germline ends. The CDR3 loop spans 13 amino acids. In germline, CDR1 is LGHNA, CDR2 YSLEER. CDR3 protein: CASSQDLQSGYTF. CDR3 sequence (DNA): TGCGCCAGCAGCCAAGATCTGCAGTCGGGCTACACCTTC.

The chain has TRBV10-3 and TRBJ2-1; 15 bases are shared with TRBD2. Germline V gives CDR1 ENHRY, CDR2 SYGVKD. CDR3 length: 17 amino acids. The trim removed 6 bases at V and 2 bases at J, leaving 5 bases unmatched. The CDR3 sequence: CAISPGTSGRPYNEQFF. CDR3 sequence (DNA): TGTGCCATCAGCCCCGGGACTAGCGGGAGGCCCTACAATGAGCAGTTCTTC.

The CDR3 nucleotides read TGTGCCAGCAGCGACCCATTTGCGGGGTTCTACGAGCAGTACTTC. As protein: CASSDPFAGFYEQYF. The chain is built from TRBV7-6 and TRBJ2-7, with D tentatively TRBD2 (6 bases). V dropped 5 bases and J dropped 3 bases, with 17 bases sitting between them. CDR3 length equals 15 residues. CDR1 is SGHVS, CDR2 FNYEAQ, per germline.

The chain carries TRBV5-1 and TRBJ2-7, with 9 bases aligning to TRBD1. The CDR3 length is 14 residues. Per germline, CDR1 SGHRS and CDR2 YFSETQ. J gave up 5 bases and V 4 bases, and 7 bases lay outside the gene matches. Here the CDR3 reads CASSPGDRAHEQYF. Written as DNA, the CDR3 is TGCGCCAGCAGCCCAGGGGACAGGGCCCACGAGCAGTACTTC.